The 24 T cell receptor beta chains below come from one sample, sequenced in a study of blood T cells in healthy people across ages. Next came a second PCR, run for about 6 to 12 cycles, which used a sample-barcoded 5' primer along with a J-beta primer mix. A single record per CDR3 protein comes from TCRdb applying MiXCR to the 5' RACE reads. The table includes roughly 800,000 distinct CDR3 sequences, nearly 60% detected once. The source material was blood. Every receptor here comes from a man aged 25-45 years in good health.

The chain is built from TRBV4-2 and TRBJ2-7, with a tentative D call TRBD2 (5 bases). The CDR3 has 16 amino acids. Looked up from germline, CDR1 is LGHNA and CDR2 is YNFKEQ. V lost 3 bases and J 2 bases, leaving 17 bases between the germline ends. The CDR3 here is CASSQETGLNTYEQYF. The DNA of the CDR3 is TGTGCCAGCAGCCAGGAAACTGGACTTAACACCTACGAGCAGTACTTC.

CDR3 loop: CASSLSGLGSPLHF. The CDR3 nucleotides are TGTGCCAGCAGCTTATCCGGGTTGGGGTCACCCCTCCACTTT. The chain recombines TRBV7-9 with TRBJ1-6; no clear D gene. Trimming shortened V by 2 bases and J by 10 bases, and 12 bases separated the two germline ends. The CDR3 totals 14 residues. CDR1 and CDR2 from the germline V gene are SEHNR and FQNEAQ (reference sequence).

This chain links TRBV6-4 with TRBJ2-1, with TRBD1 matching 7 bases. CDR3 length: 13 residues. V gave up 7 bases and J gave up 6 bases; unmatched junction bases: 6. Per germline, CDR1 MRHNA and CDR2 SNTAGT. CDR3 amino acids: CASKPTGSNEQFF. The CDR3 DNA is TGTGCCAGCAAGCCGACAGGGAGCAATGAGCAGTTCTTC.

In its sample, this clonotype was seen once. V and J are TRBV21-1 and TRBJ2-1; TRBD2 is the table's D call, not checked against the DNA. TRBV21-1 is assigned pseudogene status. This CDR3 region has 18 residues. CDR3 in amino acids: CASSSKPAIAAGNNEQFF. In DNA, the CDR3 is TGTGCCAGCAGCTCCAAACCGGCCATAGCGGCGGGCAACAATGAGCAGTTCTTC.

The chain carries TRBV6-5 and TRBJ2-5; weak D call: TRBD2 (6 bases). Trimming shortened V by 0 bases and J by 3 bases, and 23 bases separated the two germline ends. This CDR3 is built from 19 residues. Germline loops: CDR1 MNHEY, CDR2 SVGAGI. The CDR3 nucleotides read TGTGCCAGCAGTTACTCGGCGGGGAGAAACCCTCATGGGAAAGAGACCCAGTACTTC. This gives the protein CASSYSAGRNPHGKETQYF.

This clonotype came up a few times. The rearrangement links TRBV7-2 to TRBJ2-5; D may be TRBD1 (5 bases). V was shortened by 2 bases and J by 11 bases, with 12 bases between the two germline ends. This CDR3 region has 12 residues. Germline values: CDR1 SGHTA, CDR2 FQGNSA. CDR3 nucleotides: TGTGCCAGCAGCTTATATGGGGCCGCGCAGTACTTC. It is translated as CASSLYGAAQYF. The variable domain in full, with the rest retrieved from reference TRBV7-2 and TRBJ2-5, is GAGVSQSPSNKVTEKGKDVELRCDPISGHTALYWYRQSLGQGLEFLIYFQGNSAPDKSGLPSDRFSAERTGGSVSTLTIQRTQQEDSAVYLCASSLYGAAQYFGPGTRLLVL.

The V and J genes are TRBV5-5 and TRBJ2-1, with TRBD1 matching 9 bases. The V segment lost 4 bases and the J segment 3 bases; nucleotides outside the gene matches: 8. This CDR3 contains 16 residues. Germline-derived CDR1 and CDR2 are SGHKS and YYEKEE (reference sequence). The CDR3 protein is CASSPIGQGFYNEQFF. DNA for the CDR3: TGTGCCAGCAGCCCTATCGGACAGGGGTTCTACAATGAGCAGTTCTTC. Variable domain in full (rest from reference TRBV5-5 and TRBJ2-1): DAGVTQSPTHLIKTRGQQVTLRCSPISGHKSVSWYQQVLGQGPQFIFQYYEKEERGRGNFPDRFSARQFPNYSSELNVNALLLGDSALYLCASSPIGQGFYNEQFFGPGTRLTVL.

V gene TRBV5-1 combines with J gene TRBJ2-5; the D gene could be TRBD1 or TRBD2 (5 bases each). The V end was cut by 4 bases, the J end by 7 bases, with 20 bases between. Per germline, CDR1 SGHRS and CDR2 YFSETQ. This CDR3 is 15 amino acids long. The CDR3 DNA follows: TGCGCCAGCAGCGTCGCTACAGGCCCAGGAGGGACCCAGTACTTC. Translation gives CASSVATGPGGTQYF.

The sample holds one count of this clonotype. V and J are TRBV4-2 and TRBJ1-2; D is undetermined. The CDR3 spans 16 residues. Trimming removed 0 bases from V and 3 bases from J, with 14 bases in between. Germline V gene data show CDR1 as LGHNA and CDR2 as YNFKEQ. The CDR3 loop is CASSQEPLGTDYGYTF. The DNA for the CDR3 is TGTGCCAGCAGCCAAGAGCCCCTCGGAACAGACTATGGCTACACCTTC.

This clonotype was counted ten times or more. The chain links TRBV20-1 to TRBJ2-3, with D unclear. Germline assignment: CDR1 DFQATT and CDR2 SNEGSKA (reference sequence). There are 16 residues in the CDR3. V lost 3 bases to trimming and J lost 0 bases, with 16 bases between them. The CDR3 DNA is TGCAGTGCTAGGTCAAGTCGAGCTGTTAGCACAGATACGCAGTATTTT. This encodes CSARSSRAVSTDTQYF.

The chain carries TRBV20-1 and TRBJ2-1; 8 nucleotides line up with TRBD2. The trim removed 7 bases at V and 7 bases at J, leaving 9 bases unmatched. CDR3 size: 13 residues. CDR1 and CDR2 from the germline V gene are DFQATT and SNEGSKA (reference sequence). The CDR3 loop reads CSGRAGVSNEQFF. The CDR3 region has the DNA TGCAGTGGGAGAGCGGGAGTCAGTAATGAGCAGTTCTTC.

The chain uses TRBV6-4 and TRBJ2-1; D remains unclear. Trimming left V 6 bases short and J 5 bases short, with 11 bases between. The germline CDR1 and CDR2 sequences are MRHNA and SNTAGT. The CDR3 has 13 amino acids. Here the CDR3 reads CASSPEENNEQFF. The CDR3 nucleotides read TGTGCCAGCAGCCCCGAGGAAAACAATGAGCAGTTCTTC.

The chain joins TRBV20-1 to TRBJ2-7; D gene uncertain. The CDR3 length is 13 residues. Trimming shortened V by 1 base and J by 5 bases, and 12 bases separated the two germline ends. The germline V gene has CDR1 DFQATT and CDR2 SNEGSKA (reference sequence). The CDR3 protein is CSARAPDRNEQYF. The CDR3 DNA sequence: TGCAGTGCTAGAGCTCCGGACCGTAACGAGCAGTACTTC.

This clonotype came up a few times. The J gene is TRBJ2-7, the V gene TRBV7-9; no clear D gene. Between the trimmed V and J ends, which lost 4 bases and 0 bases, there was a span of 16 bases. Germline lookup yields CDR1 SEHNR and CDR2 FQNEAQ (reference sequence). The length of the CDR3 is 16 residues. In nucleotides, the CDR3 is TGTGCCAGCAGCTCCCCGGACGGGCGGACCTCCTACGAGCAGTACTTC. Protein product: CASSSPDGRTSYEQYF. Supplemented by reference TRBV7-9 and TRBJ2-7, the full variable domain reads DTGVSQNPRHKITKRGQNVTFRCDPISEHNRLYWYRQTLGQGPEFLTYFQNEAQLEKSRLLSDRFSAERPKGSFSTLEIQRTEQGDSAMYLCASSSPDGRTSYEQYFGPGTRLTVT.

The chain employs TRBV20-1 and TRBJ2-4, with 12 nucleotides matching TRBD2. CDR1 and CDR2 from the germline V gene are DFQATT and SNEGSKA (reference sequence). This CDR3 is 15 amino acids long. Germline trimming cut 4 bases from V and 2 bases from J; bases unmatched to any gene: 3. The DNA of the CDR3 is TGCAGTGCTACAGGACTAGCGGGATCCAAAAACATTCAGTACTTC. This translates into CSATGLAGSKNIQYF.

This chain uses TRBV7-2 with TRBJ2-7; 9 bases are shared with TRBD1. The CDR3 is 13 amino acids. Germline values: CDR1 SGHTA, CDR2 FQGNSA. The J segment lost 5 bases and the V segment lost 4 bases, leaving 3 bases of the junction unmatched. This chain's CDR3 is CASSSTGGNEQYF. The CDR3 coding sequence is TGTGCCAGCAGCTCCACAGGGGGCAACGAGCAGTACTTC.

In its sample, this clonotype was seen once. The J gene is TRBJ1-1, the V gene TRBV20-1; D is unclear. Trimming shortened V by 3 bases and J by 1 base, and 12 bases separated the two germline ends. The CDR3 is made up of 14 amino acids. CDR1 is DFQATT and CDR2 is SNEGSKA in the germline V gene (reference sequence). In DNA, the CDR3 is TGCAGTGCTAGGGTGGCAGCGTGGAACACTGAAGCTTTCTTT. Protein: CSARVAAWNTEAFF.

The genes are TRBV29-1 and TRBJ2-7; 10 bases match TRBD2. The V gene end was trimmed by 4 bases and the J gene end by 3 bases; junction bases not matched to a gene: 6. Per germline, CDR1 SQVTM and CDR2 ANQGSEA. This CDR3 comprises 14 residues. The CDR3, as DNA: TGCAGCGTTGGTCCTAGCGGGAGTAACTACGAGCAGTACTTC. Its translation: CSVGPSGSNYEQYF.

The rearrangement links TRBV7-2 to TRBJ2-3; D ambiguous. Trimming left V 4 bases short and J 2 bases short, with 13 bases between. Germline CDR1 and CDR2: SGHTA and FQGNSA. The CDR3 totals 15 residues. The CDR3 DNA is TGTGCCAGCAGCTCTAGGAACAGAGACACAGATACGCAGTATTTT. As protein: CASSSRNRDTDTQYF. The complete variable domain, with remaining parts taken from reference TRBV7-2 and TRBJ2-3, reads GAGVSQSPSNKVTEKGKDVELRCDPISGHTALYWYRQSLGQGLEFLIYFQGNSAPDKSGLPSDRFSAERTGGSVSTLTIQRTQQEDSAVYLCASSSRNRDTDTQYFGPGTRLTVL.

This chain connects TRBV5-1 to TRBJ2-5, with D perhaps TRBD1 (6 bases). V lost 10 bases, J lost 1 base, and 20 bases lay in between. The CDR3 runs to 15 residues. Germline V CDR1 and CDR2: SGHRS, YFSETQ. The CDR3 bases are TGCGCCTCTACGCGTGTAGGACAGATCCAAGAGACCCAGTACTTC. The encoded protein is CASTRVGQIQETQYF.

The V gene is TRBV18, the J gene TRBJ2-3, with 12 bases matching TRBD1. V gave up 3 bases and J gave up 5 bases; unmatched junction bases: 3. This CDR3 has 15 residues. Germline assignment: CDR1 KGHSH and CDR2 LQKENI. CDR3 bases: TGTGCCAGCTCACCTAGGGACAGGGGGCAAGATACGCAGTATTTT. Its protein is CASSPRDRGQDTQYF.

The chain employs TRBV7-2 and TRBJ2-7; D unresolved. There are 15 residues in the CDR3. CDR1 is SGHTA, CDR2 FQGNSA, per germline. The V end lost 0 bases, the J end lost 1 base, and 10 bases lay between the germline ends. For the CDR3, the DNA is TGTGCCAGCAGCTTAGCTCAGGTGTTGTCCTACGAGCAGTACTTC. It is translated as CASSLAQVLSYEQYF.

This clonotype was detected a few times. J is TRBJ2-4 and V is TRBV3-1; TRBD1 matches 7 bases. The J segment lost 13 bases and the V segment lost 2 bases, leaving 8 bases of the junction unmatched. CDR1 is LGHDT and CDR2 is YNNKEL in the germline V gene (reference sequence). This CDR3 contains 13 residues. CDR3 sequence: CASSQYRGREQYF. The CDR3 DNA sequence: TGTGCCAGCAGCCAATACAGGGGAAGGGAGCAGTACTTC.

This clonotype has only one observation. The chain has TRBV15 and TRBJ2-3, with D tentatively TRBD1 or TRBD2 (5 bases each). Germline CDR1 LNHNV, CDR2 YYDKDF (reference sequence). Trimming pared 0 bases from V and 5 bases from J, leaving 9 bases between. The CDR3 contains 14 residues. The CDR3 sequence: CATSRDRGVDTQYF. CDR3 sequence (DNA): TGTGCCACCAGCAGAGATCGAGGGGTAGATACGCAGTATTTT.